A single sample gave rise to the 24 T cell receptor beta chains below, sequenced in a study of Ad26.COV2.S vaccination and SARS-CoV-2 variants (dated by TCRdb to about 2021). Taken with the paper, the label for treatment or condition translates to: around 19 received Ad26.COV2.S at low or high dose, single or two shots; several received placebo; per-sample allocation not given. Repertoires of vaccine and placebo recipients were sequenced from samples taken on day 63 after the first injection. Library preparation was by the immunoSEQ multiplex PCR assay. TCRdb provides this immuneACCESS table in a form limited to in-frame rearrangements. Some clones are lacking; in checked studies, under half of them reflect an unresolved V gene, and why the rest are absent is not known. A total of hundreds of thousands of clones appear in this sample, over 75% of them only once. 12% of the sample lies in the top ten.

The sequenced sample was peripheral blood, obtained in a trial of Ad26.COV2.S vaccine versus placebo. The receptors come from a person between 18 and 65 years old who received the Ad26.COV2.S COVID-19 vaccine or a placebo.

The V and J genes are TRBV4-1 and TRBJ1-2; maybe TRBD1 (5 bases). Germline CDR1 is MGHRA and CDR2 is YSYEKL. This CDR3 is built from 17 residues. The V and J ends lost 0 bases and 4 bases respectively, with 18 bases between them. The chain's CDR3 is CASSQERTLGPIYGYTF. CDR3 sequence (DNA): TGCGCCAGCAGCCAAGAAAGGACGCTGGGACCGATCTATGGCTACACCTTC.

This clone was detected many times. The chain recombines TRBV4-3 with TRBJ1-1; D perhaps matches TRBD1 (6 bases). This CDR3 contains 14 residues. Looked up from germline, CDR1 is LGHNA and CDR2 is YSLEER. V lost 3 bases to trimming and J lost 3 bases, with 11 bases between them. For the CDR3, the DNA is TGCGCCAGCAGCCAGCAGACAGGCGACACTGAAGCTTTCTTT. Its protein is CASSQQTGDTEAFF.

The chain has TRBV5-4 and TRBJ2-3, with TRBD2 as a possible D gene (6 bases). V dropped 4 bases and J dropped 5 bases, with 17 bases sitting between them. CDR1 SGHNT and CDR2 YYREEE come from the germline V gene (reference sequence). This CDR3 spans 15 amino acids. CDR3 amino acids: CASSPGVRRGDTQYF. Written as DNA, the CDR3 is TGTGCCAGCAGCCCGGGGGTCAGGAGAGGAGATACGCAGTATTTT. The full variable domain, its missing parts supplied by reference TRBV5-4 and TRBJ2-3, is ETGVTQSPTHLIKTRGQQVTLRCSSQSGHNTVSWYQQALGQGPQFIFQYYREEENGRGNFPPRFSGLQFPNYSSELNVNALELDDSALYLCASSPGVRRGDTQYFGPGTRLTVL.

The rearrangement links TRBV20-1 to TRBJ2-3, with 10 nucleotides matching TRBD2. Germline CDR1 DFQATT, CDR2 SNEGSKA (reference sequence). The CDR3 extends over 17 amino acids. J was trimmed by 0 bases and V by 3 bases; bases with no gene match: 9. The CDR3 here is CSASPGTSVVSTDTQYF. CDR3 DNA sequence: TGCAGTGCTAGTCCCGGGACTAGCGTCGTCAGCACAGATACGCAGTATTTT.

The rearrangement uses TRBV6-5 and TRBJ2-7; D is uncertain. The germline V and J ends were trimmed by 3 bases and 7 bases, with 16 bases remaining between them. CDR1 MNHEY and CDR2 SVGAGI come from the germline V gene. The CDR3 covers 14 residues. The CDR3 nucleotides read TGTGCCAGCAGTTATACTCCGTTATGGGGAGAGCAGTACTTC. Translation: CASSYTPLWGEQYF.

Turning to this clone: Within the sample, other DNA sequences also encode this same CDR3. The DNA for the CDR3 is TGTGCCAGCAGTTTAAGTCGTAACTATGGCTACACCTTC. As protein: CASSLSRNYGYTF. The rearrangement uses TRBV27 and TRBJ1-2, with D unresolved. The CDR3 has 13 residues. Trimming shortened V by 2 bases and J by 1 base, and 5 bases separated the two germline ends. Germline V gene data show CDR1 as MNHEY and CDR2 as SMNVEV (reference sequence).

The rearrangement uses TRBV28 and TRBJ2-7; the match to TRBD2 covers 8 bases. Germline V gene data show CDR1 as MDHEN and CDR2 as SYDVKM. V trimming: 5 bases; J trimming: 2 bases; junction bases outside the gene matches: 11. CDR3 length: 16 amino acids. The CDR3 here is CASSPAEAGGTYEQYF. CDR3 DNA: TGTGCCAGCAGTCCCGCAGAGGCGGGAGGTACCTACGAGCAGTACTTC.

V is TRBV3-1 (or the pseudogene TRBV3-2) and J is TRBJ2-5; 7 bases fit TRBD1. The CDR3 totals 16 residues. Germline V CDR1 and CDR2: LGHDT, YNNKEL (reference sequence). The V and J ends lost 4 bases and 3 bases, in that order; junction bases with no gene match: 11. The CDR3 sequence: CASSLKQDRDKETQYF. The CDR3 DNA follows: TGTGCCAGCAGCCTAAAACAAGACAGGGACAAAGAGACCCAGTACTTC.

This clone is categorized as medium-sized (0.01 to 0.1%). The V gene is TRBV4-2, the J gene TRBJ2-7, with a possible D match to TRBD2 (6 bases). Germline CDR1 LGHNA, CDR2 YNFKEQ. The CDR3 is made up of 14 amino acids. V was clipped by 1 base and J by 5 bases, with 12 bases between them. This CDR3 reads CASSQGMEGNEQYF. As DNA, the CDR3 is TGTGCCAGCAGCCAAGGAATGGAGGGAAACGAGCAGTACTTC.

The J gene is TRBJ2-7, the V gene TRBV6-2 or TRBV6-3, with D perhaps given as TRBD1 or TRBD2 (5 bases each). In germline, CDR1 is MNHEY, CDR2 SVGEGT. CDR3 length: 15 amino acids. V was pared by 4 bases and J by 4 bases, with 17 bases between. The CDR3 reads CASSSSTGTGYEQYF. The CDR3 bases are TGTGCCAGCAGTTCATCTACCGGGACCGGGTACGAGCAGTACTTC.

The chain uses TRBV3-1 (or the pseudogene TRBV3-2) and TRBJ1-2; TRBD1 aligns across 7 bases. Germline CDR1 is LGHDT and CDR2 is YNNKEL (reference sequence). CDR3 length: 11 residues. Trimming at V came to 6 bases and at J to 8 bases, leaving 3 bases not matched to a gene. In nucleotides, the CDR3 is TGTGCCAGCAGTGGGACAGTGGGCTACACCTTC. Amino acid sequence: CASSGTVGYTF.

V is TRBV19 and J is TRBJ2-1, with 8 bases identical to TRBD2. This CDR3 is 16 amino acids long. CDR1 and CDR2 (germline): LNHDA, SQIVND (reference sequence). Unmatched junction bases numbered 10, after V lost 1 base and J lost 8 bases. The CDR3 nucleotides read TGTGCCAGTAGTATAGGTCGTGGGACTAGGGCCGATGAGCAGTTCTTC. This sequence encodes CASSIGRGTRADEQFF.

J is TRBJ1-1 and V is TRBV15; D is ambiguous. V was pared by 1 base and J by 4 bases, with 19 bases between. There are 17 residues in the CDR3. Germline-derived CDR1 and CDR2 are LNHNV and YYDKDF (reference sequence). The CDR3 sequence: CATSRAQASPAGTEAFF. The CDR3 DNA reads as TGTGCCACCAGCAGAGCTCAGGCCTCCCCCGCGGGCACTGAAGCTTTCTTT.

Points on this clone: This CDR3 is also generated by other DNA sequences in the sample. V gene TRBV5-6 combines with J gene TRBJ2-3; D gene unclear. Deletions cut 0 bases from V and 0 bases from J, with 5 bases between. The CDR3 is 14 residues long. Germline V gives CDR1 SGHDT, CDR2 YYEEEE. CDR3 region: CASSLVGSTDTQYF. The CDR3 nucleotides read TGTGCCAGCAGCTTGGTGGGGAGCACAGATACGCAGTATTTT.

The gene calls are TRBV13 and TRBJ2-4, with D hard to call. V lost 5 bases and J lost 6, with 11 bases in between. This CDR3 spans 13 amino acids. Per the germline V gene, CDR1 is PRHDT and CDR2 is FYEKMQ (reference sequence). The CDR3 region is CASSHPSGNIQYF. CDR3 DNA: TGTGCCAGCAGCCACCCATCCGGAAACATTCAGTACTTC.

In its sample, this clone was seen once. The rearrangement joins TRBV4-1 to TRBJ2-1, with 12 bases that match TRBD1. This CDR3 region has 15 residues. The V gene's germline CDR1 is MGHRA and CDR2 YSYEKL. V was pared by 3 bases and J by 4 bases, with 1 base of the junction left unmatched. CDR3: CASSQGQGAYNEQFF. The CDR3 DNA is TGCGCCAGCAGCCAGGGACAGGGGGCATACAATGAGCAGTTCTTC.

This chain links TRBV6-5 with TRBJ1-1; TRBD1 might be the D (5 bases). Germline CDR1 and CDR2: MNHEY and SVGAGI. V lost 2 bases and J lost 6, with 16 bases in between. The CDR3 is made up of 15 amino acids. The CDR3 here is CASSYRGVGNAEAFF. The DNA of the CDR3 is TGTGCCAGCAGTTACCGAGGGGTTGGTAACGCTGAAGCTTTCTTT.

The chain joins TRBV15 to TRBJ2-7; 9 bases fit TRBD1. CDR3 length: 16 amino acids. Germline CDR1 LNHNV, CDR2 YYDKDF (reference sequence). Losses at the gene ends were 5 bases for V and 3 bases for J; bases not matched to a gene: 11. CDR3 amino acids: CATSGLLTGGYYEQYF. The CDR3 nucleotides read TGTGCCACCAGCGGACTCCTGACAGGGGGTTACTACGAGCAGTACTTC.

V usage is TRBV6-1 and J usage is TRBJ2-5; the match to TRBD1 covers 8 bases. The CDR3 length is 14 residues. The germline V gene has CDR1 MNHNS and CDR2 SASEGT. The V gene end was trimmed by 6 bases and the J gene end by 5 bases; junction bases not matched to a gene: 8. The CDR3 DNA is TGTGCCAGCAGCCGCCCAGGGGGCGGGGAGACCCAGTACTTC. The encoded protein is CASSRPGGGETQYF.

V and J are TRBV2 and TRBJ2-7, with 7 nucleotides matching TRBD2. The CDR3 sequence is 14 residues long. From germline, CDR1 is SNHLY and CDR2 FYNNEI. Trimming cost V 8 bases and J 3 bases; bases outside gene matches: 10. The chain's CDR3 is CASRAVASGYEQYF. The CDR3 DNA reads TGTGCCAGCCGAGCGGTGGCTAGCGGCTACGAGCAGTACTTC.

The rearrangement uses TRBV10-3 and TRBJ1-2; 10 nucleotides align to TRBD1. Germline assignment: CDR1 ENHRY and CDR2 SYGVKD. The V segment lost 0 bases and the J segment 2 bases; nucleotides outside the gene matches: 6. There are 17 residues in the CDR3. In DNA, the CDR3 is TGTGCCATCAGTGAGTCCCCCGGGACAGGGGAGAACTATGGCTACACCTTC. This gives the protein CAISESPGTGENYGYTF.

This clone occurred once. V is TRBV7-2 and J is TRBJ2-7; D may be TRBD1 (6 bases). The ends were cut back, 0 bases at V and 2 bases at J, with 11 bases in the middle. CDR1 is SGHTA, CDR2 FQGNSA, per germline. The CDR3 consists of 15 residues. The CDR3 sequence is CASSLAAGVTYEQYF. The CDR3 DNA is TGTGCCAGCAGCTTAGCGGCAGGGGTTACCTACGAGCAGTACTTC.

V gene TRBV12-2 combines with J gene TRBJ2-1; whether TRBD2, the table's D call, matches the DNA was not checked. TRBV12-2 is labeled a pseudogene. This CDR3 contains 18 residues. Here the CDR3 DNA reads TGTGCAAGTCGCTTAGCGCGGCGCGGAACCACGGGGGGCAATGAGCAGTTCTTC. As protein: CASRLARRGTTGGNEQFF.

This clone appeared once. CDR3 DNA sequence: TGTGCCAGCAGCTTCAACAGGGGGCCCTATGGCTACACCTTC. It specifies CASSFNRGPYGYTF. This sequence joins TRBV11-1 and TRBJ1-2; 9 bases match TRBD1. The CDR3 sequence is 14 residues long. V dropped 3 bases and J dropped 4; count of bases not matched to a gene: 3. Germline V gene sequence: CDR1 SGHAT, CDR2 FQDESV (reference sequence).